This TCR beta chain was obtained from a study of T cells in Graves' hyperthyroidism and ophthalmopathy (dated by TCRdb to between 2017 and 2020). In terms of the full investigation: Peripheral blood was sampled at the time of initial diagnosis, prior to any treatment. Prospective prediction of ophthalmopathy was tested in an independent validation cohort of some 20 hyperthyroidism patients and 15 to 17 patients who later progressed to ophthalmopathy. Once sampling was done, hyperthyroidism patients were given methimazole at a starting dose of 30 mg daily, whereas ophthalmopathy patients were given high-dose intravenous methylprednisolone. Thyroid tissue and blood T-cell repertoires from over 5 Graves' hyperthyroidism patients were also compared in the study. The 100 discovery patients were randomly divided into training and test sets at a 7:3 ratio. According to the paper, TCR Vbeta CDR3 sequencing was carried out on some 130 peripheral blood samples, which came from fewer than 50 ophthalmopathy, around 74 hyperthyroidism and roughly 17 progressor patients. A discovery cohort of about a hundred patients, 43 with Graves' ophthalmopathy and approximately 55 with stable Graves' hyperthyroidism, was used to find distinguishing TCR V-J signatures. General conclusions and limits of the study: In validation, progression to ophthalmopathy was predicted by the model with 70.59% sensitivity and 72.22% specificity, a median of 6.5 months before onset. Sample size was not statistically predetermined, and blinding of investigators to group allocation was not performed. A 13 V-J signature model separated ophthalmopathy from stable hyperthyroidism, with approximately 87% sensitivity and just under 84% specificity in cross-validation and 80%/75% in testing. Blood samples also contained most of the expanded thyroid clonotypes (frequency above 0.001), which suggests that blood repertoires may reflect thyroid immune responses.

In this sample, this clonotype turned up a few times. No cognate antigen has been identified for it. Nothing much larger sits one base from this clone, and base qualities are not available. Graves' hyperthyroidism was defined as stable when no progression to ophthalmopathy occurred over 18 months of follow-up. Hyperthyroidism patients were newly diagnosed, had a disease duration of under 2 months, and were aged 18 to 65 years. The study excluded patients with uncontrolled infections, other autoimmune diseases, pregnancy or lactation. Clinical symptoms, serum thyroxine and TRAb, thyroid ultrasound, and orbital computed tomography formed the basis for the diagnoses. PBMCs were isolated from about 9 ml of fresh peripheral blood by Ficoll-Paque density gradient centrifugation. Total RNA was extracted using Trizol reagent, and RNA quality was assessed on an Agilent 2100 Bioanalyzer. The TCR beta CDR3 regions were amplified from RNA transcripts. For the first round of RT-PCR on the TCR CDR3, the HTBI primer set was used together with the Qiagen OneStep RT-PCR kit. Libraries were constructed in a second round of multiplex PCR, after which size selection and purification were carried out. Libraries were sequenced paired-end with 100 bp reads on an Illumina HiSeq2000. As for how the authors treated the data: SOAPnuke was used to process the raw data, throwing out any read that contained adapters or uncalled bases, had a mean Phred below 15, or lacked an exact constant-primer or identifier match. High-quality paired reads were merged with COPE v1.2.5, and unique nucleotide sequences were defined as clonotypes. MiTCR v1.1 was used to align clonotypes to the IMGT TRBV, TRBD and TRBJ reference segments. The analysis was restricted to V-J combinations with a frequency above 0.0001, which together covered 99% to 99.2% of the repertoires. A TCS score was defined as the ratio between F50 (clonal expansion) and ExV (chaos), using BLOSUM62-based TCRdist between CDR3 peptides within each V-J. Welch's t-statistics and random forest reduced around 510 V-J features to 10 to 15, which were used in a naive Bayes classifier (R e1071). Clones were called with MiXCR by TCRdb after fastp trimmed the public reads at Q25, and only in-frame beta chains were retained. Every entry covers one CDR3 protein and lists the most common genes and DNA from its rows. Here the V and J calls rest on TCRdb's processing, not on the authors' analysis. Counted in this sample were approximately 520,000 distinct CDR3 sequences; 20% to 25% of them appeared once. The top ten constitute approximately 25% of the sample.

V and J are trimmed by 1 base and 2 bases, and the gene matches miss 6 bases of the junction. CDR1 and CDR2 (KGHSH, LQKENI) derive from the germline V gene. The CDR3 spans 16 residues, from the cysteine through the phenylalanine. Only the CDR3 portion is preserved as DNA: 48 bases, with reading frame beginning at the first base. This receptor was taken from a man younger than 35 with Graves' hyperthyroidism. This sequence uses TRBV18 and TRBJ2-7, with 9 middle bases fitting TRBD2. The sequencing sample was made of blood. The CDR3 reads CASSPRSSGEPYEQYF. The DNA is TGTGCCAGCTCACCACGTTCTAGCGGGGAGCCCTACGAGCAGTACTTC.